What follows describes a single T cell receptor beta chain. The data are from a study of shared T cell receptors in the human thymus. The CDR3 has 14 residues. Trimming cost V 5 bases and J 6 bases; bases outside gene matches: 6. Per germline, CDR1 MNHEY and CDR2 SMNVEV (reference sequence). Using immunoSEQ multiplex PCR, the repertoire was profiled, and TCRdb retains in-frame clones only, with some absent. The table has hundreds of thousands of clones, around 87% seen once. The sample was also linked to a second study, of human thymus T cells.

The TCR sequence derives from a boy under two years old with a congenital heart defect. The sample was thymocytes. The rearrangement links TRBV27 to TRBJ2-7; 11 bases agree with TRBD1. CDR3 residues: CASSTGTGGGEQYF. CDR3 in DNA: TGTGCCAGCAGTACCGGGACAGGGGGAGGCGAGCAGTACTTC.